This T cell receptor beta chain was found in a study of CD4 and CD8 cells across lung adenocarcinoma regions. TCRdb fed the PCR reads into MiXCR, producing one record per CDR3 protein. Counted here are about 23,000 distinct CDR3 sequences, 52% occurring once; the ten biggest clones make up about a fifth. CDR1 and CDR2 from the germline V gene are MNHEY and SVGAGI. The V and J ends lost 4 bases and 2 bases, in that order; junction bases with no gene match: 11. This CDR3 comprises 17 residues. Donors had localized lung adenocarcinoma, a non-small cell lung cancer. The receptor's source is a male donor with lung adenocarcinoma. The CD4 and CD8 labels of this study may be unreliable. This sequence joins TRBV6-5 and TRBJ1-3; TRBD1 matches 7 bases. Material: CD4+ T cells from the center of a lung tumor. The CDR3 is CASSSDRTNSPGNTIYF. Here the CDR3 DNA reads TGTGCCAGCAGTTCGGACAGGACCAACTCTCCTGGAAACACCATATATTTT.